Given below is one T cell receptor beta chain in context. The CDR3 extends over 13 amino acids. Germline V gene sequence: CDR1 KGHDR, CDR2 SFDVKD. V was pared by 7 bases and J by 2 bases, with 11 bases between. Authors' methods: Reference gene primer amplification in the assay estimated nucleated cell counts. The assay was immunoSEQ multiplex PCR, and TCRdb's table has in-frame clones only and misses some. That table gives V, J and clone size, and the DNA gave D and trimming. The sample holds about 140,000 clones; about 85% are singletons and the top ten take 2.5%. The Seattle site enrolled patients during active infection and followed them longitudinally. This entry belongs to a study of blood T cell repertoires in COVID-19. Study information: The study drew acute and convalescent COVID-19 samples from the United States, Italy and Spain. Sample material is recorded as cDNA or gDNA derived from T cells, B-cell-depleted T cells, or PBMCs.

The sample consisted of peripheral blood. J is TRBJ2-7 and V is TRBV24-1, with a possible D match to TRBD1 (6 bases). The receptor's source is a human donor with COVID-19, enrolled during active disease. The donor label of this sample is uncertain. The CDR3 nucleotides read TGTGCCACCAGGTTACAGGGTCCCTACGAGCAGTACTTC. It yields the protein CATRLQGPYEQYF.